The subject of this entry is one T cell receptor (beta chain). Its antigen is still unknown. Base qualities were left out, and no much larger clone turns up one base away. TCR CDR3 regions were amplified from genomic DNA by multiplex PCR using the deep immunoSEQ assay. Extracted genomic DNA from each cell subset was spread evenly across all wells of several immunoSEQ 96-well plates, with each plate serving as a replicate. For sorted subsets, each replicate PCR was loaded with approximately 200 ng genomic DNA, equivalent to 30,000 or so T cell genomes. Purified libraries were measured with a Qubit 3.0 fluorometer, size-checked on a Bioanalyzer 2100, and measured again with the KAPA Library Quantification kit. Every immunoSEQ 96-well plate was sequenced on a dedicated single-read 150-cycle Illumina NextSeq 550 flow cell. The published analysis was carried out like this. Because the immunoSEQ output included only junctional sequences and no quality scores, the filtering could not be the same as the filtering used for full-length reads. To assign V/J genes and CDR3, sequences were annotated using PyIR, a Python wrapper for IgBLAST v1.9, with IMGT germline references. Reads with weak V/J assignments (E-value above 1e-6), missing CDR3, stop codons, out-of-frame junctions, or ambiguous translated residues were removed. A V3J clonotype was defined by an identical inferred V gene, J gene, and CDR3 amino acid sequence. To compute the percentage overlap between repertoires, the number of shared unique clonotypes was divided by the size of the smaller repertoire. Three approaches were used to assess repertoire richness: RTK rarefaction, the Chao1 estimator, and Recon v2.1 estimates of unobserved clonotypes. Generation probabilities for all TCRbeta clonotypes obtained by the gDNA method from a handful of donors were computed using OLGA. Drawn from immuneACCESS, this table holds only the in-frame rearrangements with V and J called that TCRdb kept. Clones are partly lost; checked studies trace under half to an unresolved V gene and leave the rest unexplained. The D gene and trimming were derived from the DNA, and the V and J assignments and clone size from that table. In this sample the table shows roughly 570,000 clones, roughly 98% of which occur a single time. The top ten clonotypes cover 0.25% to 0.35% of the sample.

CD8 naive samples were CD45RO-negative cells positively selected for CCR7, giving a CD45RA+CCR7+ population that excluded TemRA cells. Healthy HIV-negative adults with no recently reported acute infections or vaccinations were included as donors. Only Caucasian adults living in Nashville, Tennessee, USA were represented among the donors. Blood was collected by leukapheresis, and PBMCs were isolated by Ficoll-Histopaque density gradient centrifugation and then cryopreserved in liquid nitrogen vapor phase. Purity and quantity of every magnetically sorted T cell population were checked by analytical flow cytometry. Each sorted fraction had its genomic DNA isolated and then quantified by UV absorbance on a Nanodrop 2000c. Trimming accounts for 4 bases at V and 5 bases at J, while the number of junction bases matched to no gene is 10. The CDR3 measures 17 amino acids from cysteine to phenylalanine. The sequence is cut down to CDR3 DNA, 51 bases in frame from base 1. As encoded in the germline V gene (reference sequence), CDR1 is SEHNR while CDR2 is FQNEAQ.

This sample was taken from a study of shared clonotypes between healthy human individuals (TCRdb year 2020). For the study in its entirety: Three men and a couple of women, aged 18 to 49 years, made up the cohort. To estimate repertoire size and how much clonotypes are shared between individuals, the study performed deep sequencing of blood TCR repertoires from roughly five healthy adults. Per donor, leukapheresis produced somewhere between about 0.8 and 9 billion PBMCs. To increase sequencing depth and limit assay-specific biases, TCR repertoire library preparation and sequencing were carried out by different laboratories using diverse techniques. For each donor, CD4 naive and CD4 memory were each given three plates, CD8 naive was given two plates, and CD8 memory was given one plate.

What the authors observed across the whole study: Clonotypes shared by all four sorted-subset donors showed higher generation probabilities than non-shared clonotypes. The genetic and exposure-history diversity represented was limited by the small number of donors. Pairwise subsampling indicated that sequencing depth was expected to affect the degree of clonotype sharing among donors. When four donors were compared, the shared fraction of clonotypes was around 5.1% for naive CD4, over 3% for naive CD8, roughly 2.5% for memory CD4, and under 0.5% for memory CD8. Rarefaction of sorted-subset datasets indicated incomplete sequencing despite the large sequencing depth. Larger estimated clonotype richness was generally found for naive subsets than for memory subsets. Sampling was limited to blood, and TCR repertoires in tissue likely differ from TCR repertoires in blood.

This TCR was recovered from a man in his thirties or forties in good health. Here the chain combines TRBV7-9 and TRBJ2-5; a stretch of 13 junction bases matches TRBD2. Sequenced input: naive CD8+ T cells sorted from blood. Read against the paper, the sample's cell subset or site label means: CD45RA+CCR7+. The CDR3 protein sequence reads: CASSSRTSGSYGETQYF. The nucleotide sequence reads TGTGCCAGCAGCTCGCGGACTAGCGGGAGTTATGGGGAGACCCAGTACTTC.